This T cell receptor beta chain was found in a study of blood T cell repertoires in COVID-19. CDR3 length: 21 residues. This clone occurred once. In the original processing: For nucleated cells, counts were estimated from reference gene primer amplification. The assay was immunoSEQ multiplex PCR, and TCRdb's table has in-frame clones only and misses some. The V and J calls and clone size were taken over from that table, and D and trimming were inferred from the DNA. The data hold tens of thousands of clones, with under 90% observed a single time. Sequenced sample: peripheral blood. The source is a woman in her 70s with acute or convalescent COVID-19. The chain uses TRBV21-1 and TRBJ2-1; TRBD2 is taken as the D call from the table, unchecked against the DNA. TRBV21-1 is classified as a pseudogene. The CDR3 sequence: CASSSLTPPPASGPENNEQFF. Here the CDR3 DNA reads TGTGCCAGCAGCAGCTTGACCCCACCACCGGCTAGCGGACCGGAAAACAATGAGCAGTTCTTC.